The present entry profiles one T cell receptor beta chain with its context. This entry is derived from a study of blood T cell repertoires in COVID-19. Study in general: The United States, Italy and Spain were the sources of the acute and convalescent COVID-19 samples. PBMCs, B-cell-depleted T cells, or T cells were the source of the cDNA or gDNA that made up the material.

The assay was immunoSEQ multiplex PCR, and TCRdb's table has in-frame clones only and misses some. The sample has 55,000 to 65,000 clones; 70% to 90% are singletons. CDR1 is MDHEN and CDR2 is SYDVKM in the germline V gene. With 4 bases clipped from V and 0 bases from J, the junction kept 4 bases outside the gene matches. The CDR3 is 16 amino acids. Sequenced: peripheral blood. The source of this sequence is a human donor with active COVID-19. The donor label of this sample is uncertain. V gene TRBV28 combines with J gene TRBJ2-1; 9 bases match TRBD2. The CDR3: CASSSSGVSSYNEQFF. The DNA of the CDR3 is TGTGCCAGCAGTTCTAGCGGGGTCAGCTCCTACAATGAGCAGTTCTTC.